This section outlines one T cell receptor (beta chain) sequence together with its context. What this receptor recognizes is not known. No base-level quality is on record; no much larger clone is a single base apart. These data originate in a study of blood T cells in healthy people across ages (dated by TCRdb to the mid-2010s). Background for the entire study: Template switching captured roughly one uniquely barcoded TCR beta cDNA molecule per two T cells in model experiments. To track age-related changes in TCR beta repertoire diversity, the study relied on deep sequencing normalized with unique cDNA molecular identifiers. Four age groups were formed from the donors: young (average approximately 15 years), middle-aged (just under 40), aged (62) and long-lived (around 82). To avoid experimental bias, donors of different ages were randomly spread across the sequencing lanes. For two donors (one aged 18 to 30 and one aged 80 or older), the study analyzed two additional independent replicas of 1 million unique cDNA reads from the same blood draw. Broad study findings and their caveats: There was a strong correlation between observed TCR beta diversity and the percentage of naive T cells measured by flow cytometry. Donor CMV infection status was unknown, potentially confounding age-related changes in expanded clonotypes. Observed TCR beta diversity per million T cells fell roughly linearly with age, and a significant reduction was already apparent by age around 39. Because profiling used bulk unsorted PBMCs, naive and antigen-experienced compartments could not be compared conclusively. Compared with the aged group, the long-lived group had more naive CD4+ T cells, fewer expanded clones and increased TCR diversity, suggesting age selection. Estimates of total diversity based on one million sequenced T cells were regarded as lower bounds and as underestimates.

The donors were roughly 40 Caucasian individuals from Russia, aged roughly 6 to 100 years, who were systemically healthy. Approximately 9 milliliters of peripheral blood were collected from each donor into EDTA-treated Vacutainer tubes. Ficoll-Paque density-gradient centrifugation was used to isolate PBMCs, with at least 6 million obtained per sample. Total RNA, at least 6 micrograms per sample, was extracted from PBMCs with Trizol reagent. The percentages of naive CD45RAhigh/CD27high T cells were determined by flow cytometry on a PBMC aliquot from every donor. Inclusive of the bounding cysteine and phenylalanine, the CDR3 is 13 residues long. Just CDR3 DNA is preserved here, 39 bases in frame from base 1. The V end gives up 6 bases and the J end 5 bases, leaving 7 bases in the junction not matched to a gene. Via the germline V gene, CDR1 is MDHEN and CDR2 SYDVKM. Library preparation employed 5' RACE. Sequencer: Illumina HiSeq 2500. A second roughly 7 to 12 cycle PCR used a sample-barcoded 5' primer and a J-beta primer mix. Each TCR beta cDNA molecule received a unique molecular identifier from a template-switch 5' adaptor carrying 12 random nucleotides. At least 2.5 million CDR3-containing paired-end reads were obtained from each sample. First-strand cDNA was synthesized from all RNA with the Mint cDNA synthesis kit, primed by a TRBC-specific oligonucleotide. Following uracil-DNA glycosylase treatment, a first 18-cycle PCR with universal primers M1SS and BC2_uni_R was performed on all cDNA. The original pipeline was this. For normalization, 1 million high-quality reads were randomly selected from each sample, with every read carrying a distinct molecular identifier. Reads sharing molecular identifiers were discarded rather than binned into consensus sequences. CDR3 identification, clonotype clustering and error correction used MiTCR with a Q25 quality threshold and the strictest error-elimination algorithm. Lower-bound total TCR beta diversity was estimated with a nonparametric unseen species model using Euler transformation. Starting from the raw public reads, TCRdb applied fastp trimming at Q25, assembled clones with MiXCR and retained in-frame beta chains. Under each unique CDR3 protein, matching rows form one entry showing the most common genes and DNA. These V and J calls are TCRdb output, not the study's own analysis. Here the sample has around 1,500,000 distinct CDR3 sequences; around two fifths occur a single time. The top ten clones comprise less than 8% of the sample.

This TCR was recovered from a woman under 30 in good health. The rearrangement joined TRBV28 to TRBJ2-7; 7 nucleotides in the junction match TRBD1. The material sequenced was blood. The nucleotide sequence reads as follows: TGTGCCAGCAGGGTAACAGGGGACAACGAGCAGTACTTC. Translated, this is CASRVTGDNEQYF.